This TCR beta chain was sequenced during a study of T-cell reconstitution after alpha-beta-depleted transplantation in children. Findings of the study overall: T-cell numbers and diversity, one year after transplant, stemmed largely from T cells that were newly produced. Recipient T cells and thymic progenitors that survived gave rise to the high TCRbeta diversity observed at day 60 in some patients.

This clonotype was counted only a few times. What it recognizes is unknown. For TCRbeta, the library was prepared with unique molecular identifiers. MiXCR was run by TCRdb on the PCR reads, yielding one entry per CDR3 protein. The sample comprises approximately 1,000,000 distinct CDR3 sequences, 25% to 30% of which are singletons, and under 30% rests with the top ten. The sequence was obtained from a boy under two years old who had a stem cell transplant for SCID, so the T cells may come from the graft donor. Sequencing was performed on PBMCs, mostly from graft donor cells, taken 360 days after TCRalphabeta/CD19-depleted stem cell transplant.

The CDR3 region is CASSPRTQYNEQFF. Written as DNA, the CDR3 is TGTGCCAGCAGCCCGCGGACTCAATACAATGAGCAGTTCTTC. The chain uses TRBV7-6 and TRBJ2-1; the D gene is possibly TRBD2 (5 bases). The CDR3 has 14 amino acids. Germline-derived CDR1 and CDR2 are SGHVS and FNYEAQ. Trimming took off 5 bases at V and 4 bases at J, with 12 bases between the two ends.